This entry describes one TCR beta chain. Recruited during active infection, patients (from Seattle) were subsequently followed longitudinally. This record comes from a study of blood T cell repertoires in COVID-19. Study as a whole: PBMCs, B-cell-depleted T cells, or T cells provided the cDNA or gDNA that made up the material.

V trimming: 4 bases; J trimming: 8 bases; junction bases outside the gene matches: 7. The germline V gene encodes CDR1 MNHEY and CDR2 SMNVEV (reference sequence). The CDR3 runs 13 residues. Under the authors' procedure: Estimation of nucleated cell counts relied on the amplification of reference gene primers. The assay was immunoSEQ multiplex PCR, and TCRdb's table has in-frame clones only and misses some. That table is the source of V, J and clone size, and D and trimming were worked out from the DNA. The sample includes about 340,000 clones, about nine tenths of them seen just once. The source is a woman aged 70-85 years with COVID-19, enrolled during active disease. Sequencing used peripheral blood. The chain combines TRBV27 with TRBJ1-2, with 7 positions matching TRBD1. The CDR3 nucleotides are TGTGCCAGCAGTTCCCGGACAGGAGGAGGCTACACCTTC. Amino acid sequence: CASSSRTGGGYTF.